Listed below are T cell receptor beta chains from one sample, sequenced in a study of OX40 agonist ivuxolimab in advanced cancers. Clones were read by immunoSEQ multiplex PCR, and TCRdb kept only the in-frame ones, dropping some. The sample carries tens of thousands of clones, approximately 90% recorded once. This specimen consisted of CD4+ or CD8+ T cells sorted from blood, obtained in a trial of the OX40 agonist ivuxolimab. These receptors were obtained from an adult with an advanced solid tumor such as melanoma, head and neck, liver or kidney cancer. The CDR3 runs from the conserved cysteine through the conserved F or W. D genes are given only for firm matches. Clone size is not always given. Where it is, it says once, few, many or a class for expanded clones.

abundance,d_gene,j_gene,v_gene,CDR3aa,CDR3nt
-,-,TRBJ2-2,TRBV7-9,CASSPLMGADTGELFF,TGTGCCAGCAGCCCTCTGATGGGAGCGGACACCGGGGAGCTGTTTTTT
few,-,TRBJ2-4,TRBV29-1,CSVALGTSQYF,TGCAGCGTTGCACTAGGGACGAGTCAGTACTTC
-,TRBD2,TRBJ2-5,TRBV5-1,CASSLGSGEGETQYF,TGCGCCAGCAGCTTGGGATCCGGGGAGGGTGAGACCCAGTACTTC
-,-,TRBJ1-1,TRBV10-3,CAISVGGTMNTEAFF,TGTGCCATCAGTGTGGGGGGGACAATGAACACTGAAGCTTTCTTT
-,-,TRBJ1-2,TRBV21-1,CPGGGTNYGYTF,TGTCCGGGGGGAGGGACTAACTATGGCTACACCTTC
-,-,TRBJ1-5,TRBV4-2,CASSQAGGPYSNQPQHF,TGTGCCAGCAGCCAGGCGGGGGGGCCCTATAGCAATCAGCCCCAGCATTTT
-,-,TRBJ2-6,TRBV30,CAWTVGFIGNVLTF,TGTGCCTGGACCGTGGGGTTTATAGGCAACGTCCTGACTTTC
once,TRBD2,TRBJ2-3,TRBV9,CAGSEREGLDTQYF,TGTGCCGGCAGCGAGAGGGAGGGCCTTGATACGCAGTATTTT
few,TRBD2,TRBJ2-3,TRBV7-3,CASSLASGRADTQYF,TGTGCCAGCAGCTTAGCTAGCGGGAGGGCGGATACGCAGTATTTT
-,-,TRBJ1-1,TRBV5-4,CASSAGQGGNTEAFF,TGTGCCAGCAGCGCGGGCCAAGGGGGGAACACTGAAGCTTTCTTT
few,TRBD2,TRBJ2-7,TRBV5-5,CASSPRGAEKAGVPYEQYF,TGTGCCAGCAGCCCCCGAGGGGCGGAGAAGGCGGGAGTGCCCTACGAGCAGTACTTC
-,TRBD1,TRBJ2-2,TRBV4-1,CASSYNRGGTGELFF,TGCGCCAGCAGCTATAACAGGGGTGGCACCGGGGAGCTGTTTTTT
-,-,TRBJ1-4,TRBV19,CASSIDTYNEKLFF,TGTGCCAGTAGTATAGACACCTATAATGAAAAACTGTTTTTT
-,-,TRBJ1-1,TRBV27,CASFRADLENTEAFF,TGTGCCAGCTTCAGGGCAGACCTTGAGAACACTGAAGCTTTCTTT
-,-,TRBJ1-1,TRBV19,CASKRRGPEMNTEAFF,TGTGCCAGTAAAAGGCGGGGTCCAGAGATGAACACTGAAGCTTTCTTT
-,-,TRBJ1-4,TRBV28,CASSRSAIDEKLFF,TGTGCCAGCAGCCGTAGTGCCATCGATGAAAAACTGTTTTTT
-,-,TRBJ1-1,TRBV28,CASKSRGRSEAFF,TGTGCCAGCAAGTCCCGGGGTCGATCTGAAGCTTTCTTT
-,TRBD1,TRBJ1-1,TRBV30,CAWSDPRTGQTEAFF,TGTGCCTGGAGCGACCCCAGGACAGGGCAGACTGAAGCTTTCTTT
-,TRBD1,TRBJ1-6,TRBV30,CAWSPGTGNSPLHF,TGTGCCTGGAGCCCCGGGACAGGCAATTCACCCCTCCACTTT
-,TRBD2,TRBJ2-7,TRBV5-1,CASASAGEGNYEQYF,TGCGCCAGCGCATCAGCGGGAGAAGGAAACTACGAGCAGTACTTC
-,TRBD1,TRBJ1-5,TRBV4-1,CASSQGQGAIQPQHF,TGCGCCAGCAGCCAAGGACAGGGGGCGATTCAGCCCCAGCATTTT
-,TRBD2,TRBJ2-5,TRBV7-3,CASSLMAGGVRETQYF,TGTGCCAGCAGCTTAATGGCGGGAGGGGTGCGGGAGACCCAGTACTTC
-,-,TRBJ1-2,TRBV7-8,CASSSPGAGAFHGYTF,TGTGCCAGCAGCTCCCCCGGCGCGGGCGCTTTCCATGGCTACACCTTC
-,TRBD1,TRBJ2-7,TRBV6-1,CASRRGQGLGEQYF,TGTGCCAGCAGGAGGGGACAGGGGCTGGGCGAGCAGTACTTC
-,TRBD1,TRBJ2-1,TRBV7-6,CASSFTGVANEQFF,TGTGCCAGCAGCTTTACAGGGGTGGCCAATGAGCAGTTCTTC
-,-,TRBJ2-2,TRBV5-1,CASSLIRGSGELFF,TGCGCCAGCAGCTTGATTCGGGGTTCGGGGGAGCTGTTTTTT
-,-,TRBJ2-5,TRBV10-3,CATGGTEGTQYF,TGTGCCACGGGGGGGACAGAGGGGACCCAGTACTTC
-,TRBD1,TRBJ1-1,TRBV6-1,CASSEFNRGKNTEAFF,TGTGCCAGCAGTGAATTTAACAGGGGGAAGAACACTGAAGCTTTCTTT
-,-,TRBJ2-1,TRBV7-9,CASSPLAHNEQFF,TGTGCCAGCAGCCCTTTAGCCCACAATGAGCAGTTCTTC
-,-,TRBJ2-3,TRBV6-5,CASSSKDTQYF,TGTGCCAGCAGTTCCAAGGATACGCAGTATTTT
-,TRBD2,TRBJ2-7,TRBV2,CASSELGLAGVYEQYF,TGTGCCAGCAGTGAACTCGGACTAGCGGGAGTGTACGAGCAGTACTTC
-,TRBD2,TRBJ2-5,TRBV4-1,CASSRLAGETQYF,TGCGCCAGCAGCCGGCTAGCGGGGGAGACCCAGTACTTC
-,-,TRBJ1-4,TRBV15,CATSGIPNEKLFF,TGTGCCACTTCCGGGATTCCTAATGAAAAACTGTTTTTT
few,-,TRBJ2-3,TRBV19,CASTPDRSRADTQYF,TGTGCCAGTACTCCTGACAGGAGCAGGGCAGATACGCAGTATTTT
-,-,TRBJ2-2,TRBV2,CASSVPTMASVNTGELFF,TGTGCCAGCAGTGTACCGACGATGGCCTCGGTTAACACCGGGGAGCTGTTTTTT
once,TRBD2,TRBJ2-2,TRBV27,CASSLPRGVFNTGELFF,TGTGCCAGCAGTTTGCCACGGGGGGTCTTTAACACCGGGGAGCTGTTTTTT
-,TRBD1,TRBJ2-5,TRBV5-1,CASSAPRQGGYQETQYF,TGCGCCAGCAGCGCACCCCGACAGGGGGGGTACCAAGAGACCCAGTACTTC
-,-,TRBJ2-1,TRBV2,CASSENRDNYNEQFF,TGTGCCAGCAGTGAAAACCGGGACAACTACAATGAGCAGTTCTTC
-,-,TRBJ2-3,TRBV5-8,CASSPRTPPGDTQYF,TGTGCCAGCAGCCCAAGGACACCCCCCGGAGATACGCAGTATTTT
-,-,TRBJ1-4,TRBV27,CASRLPGTPDEKLFF,TGTGCCAGTAGACTCCCCGGGACCCCGGATGAAAAACTGTTTTTT
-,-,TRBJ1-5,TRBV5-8,CASSPDDGNQPQHF,TGTGCCAGCAGCCCAGATGACGGGAATCAGCCCCAGCATTTT
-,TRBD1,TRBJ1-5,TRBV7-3,CASSLRQGNQPQHF,TGTGCCAGCAGCTTGCGACAGGGAAATCAGCCCCAGCATTTT
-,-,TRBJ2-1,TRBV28,CASSIGGAGYSNEQFF,TGTGCCAGCAGCATCGGGGGAGCCGGGTACAGCAATGAGCAGTTCTTC
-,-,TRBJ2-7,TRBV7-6,CASSPSGRSYEQYF,TGTGCCAGCAGCCCCTCAGGGAGATCCTACGAGCAGTACTTC
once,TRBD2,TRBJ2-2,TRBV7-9,CASKRHKRGRNTGELFF,TGTGCCAGCAAGAGGCACAAGCGGGGGCGAAACACCGGGGAGCTGTTTTTT
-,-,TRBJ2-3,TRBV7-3,CASSFGTHPTDTQYF,TGTGCCAGCAGCTTTGGGACTCACCCCACAGATACGCAGTATTTT
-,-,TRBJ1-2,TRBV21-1,CASSKVLRCFCVGQGYTF,TGTGCCAGCAGCAAAGTTTTGAGGTGTTTTTGTGTGGGCCAGGGCTACACCTTC
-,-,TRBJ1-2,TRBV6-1,CASRPSNYGYTF,TGTGCCAGCAGACCCTCAAACTATGGCTACACCTTC
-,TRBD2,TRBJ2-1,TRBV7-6,CASSLGGSGGMNEQFF,TGTGCCAGCAGCTTAGGGGGCAGCGGGGGGATGAATGAGCAGTTCTTC
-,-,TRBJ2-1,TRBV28,CASRGAGLVERDEQFF,TGTGCCAGCAGGGGGGCTGGACTAGTTGAGCGCGATGAGCAGTTCTTC
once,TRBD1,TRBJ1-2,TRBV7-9,CVSSLEGTANYGYTF,TGTGTCAGCAGCTTAGAAGGGACAGCAAACTATGGCTACACCTTC
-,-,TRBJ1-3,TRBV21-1,CASSKARDHGNTIYF,TGTGCCAGCAGCAAAGCTCGGGACCATGGAAACACCATATATTTT
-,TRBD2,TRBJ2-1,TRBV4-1,CASSQLAVLYNEQFF,TGCGCCAGCAGCCAACTAGCGGTCCTCTACAATGAGCAGTTCTTC
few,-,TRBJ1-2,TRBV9,CASSPGGRDYGYTF,TGTGCCAGCAGCCCCGGGGGCAGGGACTATGGCTACACCTTC
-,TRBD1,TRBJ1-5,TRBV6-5,CASRSGTGGIQPQHF,TGTGCCAGCAGATCCGGGACAGGGGGCATCCAGCCCCAGCATTTT
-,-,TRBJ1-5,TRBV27,CASSLNGVGQPQHF,TGTGCCAGCAGTTTAAATGGTGTGGGACAGCCCCAGCATTTT
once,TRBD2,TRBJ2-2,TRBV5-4,CASTSGGGASATGELFF,TGTGCCAGCACCTCGGGGGGGGGCGCGTCGGCGACCGGGGAGCTGTTTTTT
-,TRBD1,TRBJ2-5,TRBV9,CASSVSVTGKQETQYF,TGTGCCAGCAGCGTCTCCGTGACAGGGAAACAAGAGACCCAGTACTTC
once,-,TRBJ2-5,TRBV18,CASSPQETQYF,TGTGCCAGCTCACCACAAGAGACCCAGTACTTC
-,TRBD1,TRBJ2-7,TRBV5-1,CASSLAEDRDTYEQYF,TGCGCCAGCAGCTTGGCCGAGGACAGGGATACCTACGAGCAGTACTTC